This section outlines one TCR beta chain sequence together with its context. There is no known antigen for this receptor. The sample holds no much larger clone one base away, and base qualities are not on file. V lost 6 bases and J lost 1 base; the stretch between them is 9 bases long. Measured from the cysteine to the phenylalanine, the CDR3 is 13 residues long. CDR3 DNA only is kept here, 39 bases in frame from base 1. CDR1 and CDR2 are drawn from the germline V gene: MNHNS, SASEGT. The sample belongs to a study of immune cell composition in non-small cell lung cancer (dated by TCRdb to between 2016 and 2019). Some background on the complete study: Histologic subtype was assigned using H&E plus p63, CK5, Napsin A and TTF-1 immunohistochemistry, mainly lung adenocarcinoma or squamous cell carcinoma. TCR-beta sequencing (Adaptive Biotechnologies) was performed on 33 to 40 paired NSCLC tumour and non-adjacent lung specimens plus 26 tumour-only specimens. Supplementary cohort #1 consisted of 9 to 11 lung adenocarcinoma cases with paired tumour/lung TCR-beta sequencing and with TIL populations generated to assess tumour reactivity. A few tumour specimens that had TCR-beta data belonged to rare histological subtypes and were left out of the subtype comparisons.

A two-step multiplex PCR amplified TCR-beta CDR3 regions from genomic DNA, and the second step of the PCR added Illumina-compatible adaptors. TCR-beta immunosequencing was carried out on an Illumina platform through the commercial immunoSEQ service. Turning to the authors' computational methods: Repertoires were summarised by productive clonality and by Top 10 Clones, defined as the percentage of T-cell templates derived from the ten most frequent sequences. Values of productive clonality ranged from 0 to 1, with a monoclonal population indicated by a value of 1. Sequences comprising at least 0.1% of tumour T-cell templates but absent from matched non-adjacent lung were defined as tumour-associated clones and were identified via log10 scatter plots. Student's t-tests were used for two-group comparisons, ANOVA for comparisons across stages, and linear regression for relationships, with analyses done in GraphPad Prism7 and R. Held by TCRdb, this immuneACCESS table contains in-frame sequences only and omits some clones. Under half of the omission traces to an unresolved V gene where checked; the cause of the rest is unknown. That table furnishes V, J and clone size, whereas the DNA furnished D and trimming. Across this sample there are just over 3,000 clones, with approximately 72% seen only once. Of the sample, roughly 10% is held by the ten largest clones.

Results the study describes overall, beyond this receptor: Only 10 cases were included in the reactivity cohort, and sequence sharing between tumour-reactive clones and the dominant in vivo tumour-associated clones was not shown. Nearly half of NSCLC cases had tumour-associated clones >0.5%, with approximately 80% of squamous carcinomas showing such clones compared with about 30% of adenocarcinomas. In under twelve adenocarcinoma cases, maximal tumour-associated clone frequency correlated strongly with TIL tumour reactivity, whereas overall clonality did not. Smoking pack-years did not significantly correlate with tumour TCR-beta clonality.

Normal lung samples came from the same patient and consisted of non-adjacent lung tissue collected as far from the tumour as possible, at a distance of at least 3 cm. Genomic DNA was isolated with the QIAamp DNA kit from frozen aliquots of single-cell suspensions that had not been sorted. Tissues were received within 2 hours of resection and were immediately processed into single-cell suspensions. Tissue was mechanically dissociated and enzymatically digested with DNase I, collagenase I and hyaluronidase for roughly 30 minutes at 37 °C, then filtered and RBC-lysed. The chain employs TRBV6-1 and TRBJ1-1; the D gene cannot be resolved reliably. The TCR comes from a human donor with non-small cell lung cancer. Input material: non-adjacent lung tissue. The DNA sequence follows: TGTGCCAGCAGGGCAGGCTCGAACACTGAAGCTTTCTTT. Translated, it gives CASRAGSNTEAFF.